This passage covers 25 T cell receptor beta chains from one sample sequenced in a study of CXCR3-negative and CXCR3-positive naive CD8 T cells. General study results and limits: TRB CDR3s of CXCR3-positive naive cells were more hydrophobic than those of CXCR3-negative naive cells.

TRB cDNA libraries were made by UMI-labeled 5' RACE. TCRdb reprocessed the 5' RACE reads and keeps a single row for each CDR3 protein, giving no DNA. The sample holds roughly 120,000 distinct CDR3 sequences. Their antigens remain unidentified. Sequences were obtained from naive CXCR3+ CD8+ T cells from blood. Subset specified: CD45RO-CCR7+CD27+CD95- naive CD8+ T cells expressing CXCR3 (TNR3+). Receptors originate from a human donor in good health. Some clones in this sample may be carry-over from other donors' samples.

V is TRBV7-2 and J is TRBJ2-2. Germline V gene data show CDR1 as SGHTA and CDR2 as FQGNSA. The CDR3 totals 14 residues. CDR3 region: CASSLVGNDGELFF.

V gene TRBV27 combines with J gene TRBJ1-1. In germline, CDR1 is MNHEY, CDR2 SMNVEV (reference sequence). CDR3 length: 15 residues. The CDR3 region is CASRLNGGDYTEAFF.

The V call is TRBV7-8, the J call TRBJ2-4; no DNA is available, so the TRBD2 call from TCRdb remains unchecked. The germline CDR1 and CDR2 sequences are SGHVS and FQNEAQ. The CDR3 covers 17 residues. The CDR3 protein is CASSLEQAGDGENIQYF.

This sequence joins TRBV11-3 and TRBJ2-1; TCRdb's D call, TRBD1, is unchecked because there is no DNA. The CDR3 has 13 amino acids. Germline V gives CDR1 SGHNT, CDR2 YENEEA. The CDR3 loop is CASSSGGNNEQFF.

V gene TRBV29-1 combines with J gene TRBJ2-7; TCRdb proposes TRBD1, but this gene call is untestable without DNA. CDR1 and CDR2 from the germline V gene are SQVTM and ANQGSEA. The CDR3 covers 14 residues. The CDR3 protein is CSVLPGQGTYEQYF.

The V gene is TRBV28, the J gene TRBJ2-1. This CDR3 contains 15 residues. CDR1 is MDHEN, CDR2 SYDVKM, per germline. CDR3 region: CASSLLEGSYNEQFF.

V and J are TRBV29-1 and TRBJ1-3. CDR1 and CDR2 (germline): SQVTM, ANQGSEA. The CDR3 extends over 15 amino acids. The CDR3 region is CSVSGFGLSGNTIYF.

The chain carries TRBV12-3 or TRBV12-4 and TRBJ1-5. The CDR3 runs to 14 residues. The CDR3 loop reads CASSLSSEGPPQHF.

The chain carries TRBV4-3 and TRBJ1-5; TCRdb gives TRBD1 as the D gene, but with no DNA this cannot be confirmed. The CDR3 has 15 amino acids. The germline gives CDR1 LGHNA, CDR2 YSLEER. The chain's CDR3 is CASTPDRGLNQPQHF.

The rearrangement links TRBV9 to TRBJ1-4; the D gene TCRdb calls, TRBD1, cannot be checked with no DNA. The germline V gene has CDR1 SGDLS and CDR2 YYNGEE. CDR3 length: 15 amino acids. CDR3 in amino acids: CASSVEGATNEKLFF.

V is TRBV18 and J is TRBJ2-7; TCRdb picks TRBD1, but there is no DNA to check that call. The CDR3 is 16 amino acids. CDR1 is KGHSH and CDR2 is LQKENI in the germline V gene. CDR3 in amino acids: CASSQRTGSKPYEQYF.

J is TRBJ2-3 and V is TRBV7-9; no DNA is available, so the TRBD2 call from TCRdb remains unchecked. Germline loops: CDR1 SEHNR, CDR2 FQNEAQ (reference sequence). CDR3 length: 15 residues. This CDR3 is CASSPRTSSTDTQYF.

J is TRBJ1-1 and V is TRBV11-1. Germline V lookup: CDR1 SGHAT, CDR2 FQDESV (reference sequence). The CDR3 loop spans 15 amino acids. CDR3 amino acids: CASSLLVGSNTEAFF.

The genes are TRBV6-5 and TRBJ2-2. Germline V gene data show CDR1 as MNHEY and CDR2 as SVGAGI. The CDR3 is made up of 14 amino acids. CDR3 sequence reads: CASSYGMNTGELFF.

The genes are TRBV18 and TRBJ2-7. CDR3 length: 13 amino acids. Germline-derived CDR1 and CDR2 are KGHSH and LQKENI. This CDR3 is CASSPSRYYEQYF.

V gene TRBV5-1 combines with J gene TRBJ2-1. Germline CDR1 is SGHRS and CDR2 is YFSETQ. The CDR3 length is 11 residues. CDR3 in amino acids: CASSLDYEQFF.

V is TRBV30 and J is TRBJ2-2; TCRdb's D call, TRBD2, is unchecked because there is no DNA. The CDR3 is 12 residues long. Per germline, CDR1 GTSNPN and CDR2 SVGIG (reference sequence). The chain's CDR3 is CALLEHTGELFF.

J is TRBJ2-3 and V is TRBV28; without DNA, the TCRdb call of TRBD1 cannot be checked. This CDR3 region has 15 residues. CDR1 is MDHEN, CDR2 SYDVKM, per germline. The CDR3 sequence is CASSSWTGDTDTQYF.

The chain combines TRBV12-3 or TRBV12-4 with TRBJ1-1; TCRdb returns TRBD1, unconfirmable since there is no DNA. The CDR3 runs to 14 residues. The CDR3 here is CASNLEQVNTEAFF.

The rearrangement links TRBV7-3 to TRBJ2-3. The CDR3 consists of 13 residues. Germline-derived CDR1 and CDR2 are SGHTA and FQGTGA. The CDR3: CASSLEGKDTQYF. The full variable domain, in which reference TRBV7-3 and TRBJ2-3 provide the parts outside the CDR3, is GAGVSQTPSNKVTEKGKYVELRCDPISGHTALYWYRQSLGQGPEFLIYFQGTGAADDSGLPNDRFFAVRPEGSVSTLKIQRTERGDSAVYLCASSLEGKDTQYFGPGTRLTVL.

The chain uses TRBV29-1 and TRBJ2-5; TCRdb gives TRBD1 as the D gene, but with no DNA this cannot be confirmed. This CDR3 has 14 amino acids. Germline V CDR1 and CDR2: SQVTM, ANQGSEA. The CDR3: CSVASDTWGETQYF.

CDR3 residues: CASRFPGEPGELFF. J is TRBJ2-2 and V is TRBV19; TCRdb indicates TRBD1, and absent DNA this call remains unverified. CDR1 LNHDA and CDR2 SQIVND come from the germline V gene (reference sequence). The CDR3 is 14 residues long.

CDR3 in amino acids: CSAREGLAGDTQYF. V and J are TRBV20-1 and TRBJ2-3; with no DNA, the TCRdb D assignment of TRBD2 cannot be verified. CDR1 and CDR2 (germline): DFQATT, SNEGSKA (reference sequence). This CDR3 spans 14 amino acids.

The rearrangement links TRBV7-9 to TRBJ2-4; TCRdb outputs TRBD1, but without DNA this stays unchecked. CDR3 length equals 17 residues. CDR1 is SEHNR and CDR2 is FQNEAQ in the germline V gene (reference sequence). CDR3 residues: CASSLEPGNDAKNIQYF.

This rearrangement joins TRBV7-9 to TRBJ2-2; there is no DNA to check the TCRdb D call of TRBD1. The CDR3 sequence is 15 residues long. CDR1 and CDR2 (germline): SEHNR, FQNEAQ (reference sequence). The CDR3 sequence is CASSLGRGSAGELFF.